Listed below are T cell receptor beta chains from one sample, sequenced in a study of blood T cell repertoires in COVID-19. Here immunoSEQ multiplex PCR was the method, and the copy in TCRdb shows in-frame clones only, minus some. The repertoire holds some 260,000 clones, with 88% as singletons. The sample taken for sequencing was peripheral blood. These receptors all stem from a woman aged 40 to 49 who had recovered from COVID-19. Each CDR3 is given with its conserved first and last residue. The order of the fields is V gene, D gene, J gene, clone size, CDR3 length, CDR3 DNA, CDR3 protein. D genes are given only for firm matches. Only some rows state a clone size, as once, few, many or a class for expanded clones.

TRBV6-5	.	TRBJ1-6	.	14	TGTGCCAGCAGAGCGTCAAGGAGGGACTCACCCCTCCACTTT	CASRASRRDSPLHF
TRBV5-1	TRBD2	TRBJ2-5	once	15	TGCGCCAGCAGCTTGGAGCGGGGGGCCCCGGAGACCCAGTACTTC	CASSLERGAPETQYF
TRBV6-2/TRBV6-3	.	TRBJ2-1	.	15	TGTGCCAGCAGCCCTTACGGAGGGGCCGGGCGTGAGCAGTTCTTC	CASSPYGGAGREQFF
TRBV4-2	TRBD1	TRBJ2-6	.	19	TGTGCCAGCAGCCGGGGGCGAGGGGGCGAATTCTCTGGGGCCAACGTCCTGACTTTC	CASSRGRGGEFSGANVLTF
TRBV14	TRBD2	TRBJ2-3	few	16	TGTGCCAGCAGCCAAGTTAGCGGGGGGGGTGCAGATACGCAGTATTTT	CASSQVSGGGADTQYF
TRBV7-8	.	TRBJ1-1	.	15	TGTGCCAGCAGCACCCAAGGACAGACGAGGACTGAAGCTTTCTTT	CASSTQGQTRTEAFF
TRBV10-3	.	TRBJ2-5	.	17	TGTGCCATCAGTGCGGGGTCGGGTCGAGGGTACCAAGAGACCCAGTACTTC	CAISAGSGRGYQETQYF
TRBV6-5	TRBD1	TRBJ1-2	.	13	TGTGCCAGCAGTTCTAGACAGGGGAATGGCTACACCTTC	CASSSRQGNGYTF
TRBV12-2	.	TRBJ2-7	.	18	TGTGCAAGTCGCTTAGCGCGGGAAGAGACAGGGGGCTTCTACGAGCAGTACTTC	CASRLAREETGGFYEQYF
TRBV7-8	.	TRBJ2-5	.	13	TGTGCCAGCAGTCAAACGCGGGTAGAGACCCAGTACTTC	CASSQTRVETQYF
TRBV27	.	TRBJ2-7	.	18	TGTGCCAGCAGTCCCCTCTCGGGGGTCCAGGGCTCTTCCTACGAGCAGTACTTC	CASSPLSGVQGSSYEQYF
TRBV19	.	TRBJ2-1	.	14	TGTGCCAGTAGTATCCTGGACAGAAACAATGAGCAGTTCTTC	CASSILDRNNEQFF
TRBV5-6	TRBD2	TRBJ2-1	few	16	TGTGCCAGCAGCACAGGACTAGCGGGAGTATCAAATGAGCAGTTCTTC	CASSTGLAGVSNEQFF
TRBV3-1/TRBV3-2	TRBD2	TRBJ2-1	.	16	TGTGCCAGCAGAACTGGAACTAGCGGGCGGGTGAGGGAGCAGTTCTTC	CASRTGTSGRVREQFF
TRBV5-1	.	TRBJ2-3	.	12	TGCGCCAGCAGCTTGGCTCCAGATACGCAGTATTTT	CASSLAPDTQYF
TRBV6-5	TRBD2	TRBJ2-1	few	15	TGTGCCAGCAGTTACGGGACTAGCAGAGCTGGAGAGCAGTTCTTC	CASSYGTSRAGEQFF
TRBV30	.	TRBJ1-5	once	17	TGTGCCTGGAGTAAGGGGGTCTTCTCAAATAGCAATCAGCCCCAGCATTTT	CAWSKGVFSNSNQPQHF
TRBV11-3	.	TRBJ2-3	.	14	TGTGCCAGCAGCTTTGGGACTAGCACAGATACGCAGTATTTT	CASSFGTSTDTQYF
TRBV19	.	TRBJ2-2	.	16	TGTGCCACAACTGAAAAGGCAGGGCTGAGACCCGGGGAGCTGTTTTTT	CATTEKAGLRPGELFF
TRBV30	TRBD1	TRBJ2-4	.	21	TGTGCCTGGAGCCACCCCCAACCCCGGACAGGGGGTCCTTATGGCAAAAACATTCAGTACTTC	CAWSHPQPRTGGPYGKNIQYF
TRBV24-1	TRBD1	TRBJ1-2	.	15	TGTGCCACCAGTGATTCCCGGACAGGGCCTTATGGCTACACCTTC	CATSDSRTGPYGYTF
TRBV6-5	TRBD2	TRBJ2-1	.	14	TGTGCCAGCAGGACTAGCGGGAGCTACAATGAGCAGTTCTTC	CASRTSGSYNEQFF
TRBV7-2	TRBD1	TRBJ2-7	.	15	TGTGCCAGCAGCTTAGACAGGGGAGTACCCTACGAGCAGTACTTC	CASSLDRGVPYEQYF
TRBV7-7	TRBD2	TRBJ2-5	.	16	TGTGCTAGCAGCTTAAGTCTAGCGGGGGGGCGCGAGACCCAGTACTTC	CASSLSLAGGRETQYF
TRBV7-2	.	TRBJ2-1	.	14	TGTGCCAGCAGCTTAGACTCGTTGCGGGATGAGCAGTTCTTC	CASSLDSLRDEQFF
TRBV14	TRBD1	TRBJ1-2	.	13	TGTGCCAGCAGCGAGGGACAGGGCTATGGCTACACCTTC	CASSEGQGYGYTF
TRBV4-1	.	TRBJ2-6	.	19	TGCGCCAGCAGCCAAGATAGAAGGACAACCTACTCTGGGGCCAACGTCCTGACTTTC	CASSQDRRTTYSGANVLTF
TRBV7-6	.	TRBJ1-4	.	15	TGTGCCAGCAGCCCCCGACAACAGGGAGGGGAAAAACTGTTTTTT	CASSPRQQGGEKLFF
TRBV2	TRBD1	TRBJ1-2	.	16	TGTGCCAGCAGTGAAGATGGGACAGCTAGAGTTTATGGCTACACCTTC	CASSEDGTARVYGYTF
TRBV18	TRBD1	TRBJ2-5	.	15	TGTGCCAGCTTCCTTGGACAGGGATGGGGAGAGACCCAGTACTTC	CASFLGQGWGETQYF
TRBV19	TRBD1	TRBJ1-2	.	16	TGTGCCAGTAACCTCCTCTACCGGGACAGGGTTGGCGGCTACACCTTC	CASNLLYRDRVGGYTF
TRBV30	TRBD2	TRBJ2-3	.	12	TGTGCCTGGGCGGGGGGGCCAGATACGCAGTATTTT	CAWAGGPDTQYF
TRBV5-1	.	TRBJ1-4	.	14	TGCGCCAGCAGCTTGCCGGGGGGTAATGAAAAACTGTTTTTT	CASSLPGGNEKLFF
TRBV9	TRBD2	TRBJ2-7	.	15	TGTGCCAGCAGCGCACAAGCGGGGGGCCTCTACGAGCAGTACTTC	CASSAQAGGLYEQYF
TRBV28	TRBD1	TRBJ2-7	.	16	TGTGCCAGCAGTCCAAACGGACAGGGGAGATCCTACGAGCAGTACTTC	CASSPNGQGRSYEQYF
TRBV18	.	TRBJ2-1	.	17	TGTGCCAGCTCACAGGAGCCCCCGGCGGCGAACTACAATGAGCAGTTCTTC	CASSQEPPAANYNEQFF
TRBV9	.	TRBJ1-1	.	15	TGTGCCAGCAGCGTAGAAGGGGCTCTGAACACTGAAGCTTTCTTT	CASSVEGALNTEAFF
TRBV25-1	.	TRBJ2-1	.	12	TGTGCCAGCAGTGAATTCAACAATGAGCAGTTCTTC	CASSEFNNEQFF
TRBV6-2/TRBV6-3	.	TRBJ1-2	.	17	TGTGCCAGCAGTTACTGGAAGGGGGACCACGCTAACTATGGCTACACCTTC	CASSYWKGDHANYGYTF
TRBV14	TRBD1	TRBJ1-1	.	18	TGTGCCAGCAGCCAAGGCGGGGGGACAGGGGCTTGGAACACTGAAGCTTTCTTT	CASSQGGGTGAWNTEAFF
TRBV4-1	.	TRBJ1-5	.	18	TGCGCCAGCAGCCAAGATTCGACAGACCCTTATAGCAATCAGCCCCAGCATTTT	CASSQDSTDPYSNQPQHF
TRBV6-1	.	TRBJ2-1	few	16	TGTGCCAGCAGTGAGTCTGGGCATTCCTACTACAATGAGCAGTTCTTC	CASSESGHSYYNEQFF
TRBV7-2	.	TRBJ2-7	.	14	TGTGCCAGCAGCTTAGGGTTAGCGCAGTACGAGCAGTACTTC	CASSLGLAQYEQYF
TRBV11-3	TRBD1	TRBJ2-7	.	13	TGTGCCAGCAGCGGGGACAGCCCCTACGAGCAGTACTTC	CASSGDSPYEQYF
TRBV5-4	TRBD2	TRBJ2-5	.	17	TGTGCCAGCAGACCTAGTCCCCCGGGAGGGCCCTCGGAGACCCAGTACTTC	CASRPSPPGGPSETQYF
TRBV4-1	TRBD1	TRBJ1-4	.	19	TGCGCCAGCAGCCACGCTAGGACAGGCGATCCCTTGGCTAATGAAAAACTGTTTTTT	CASSHARTGDPLANEKLFF
TRBV11-2	TRBD2	TRBJ2-7	.	15	TGTGCCAGCAGTCTAGCGGGAGGGAATGTCCACGAGCAGTACTTC	CASSLAGGNVHEQYF
TRBV19	TRBD1	TRBJ1-2	.	15	TGTGCCAGCAAGAGGGGGCCTACAGCTAACTATGGCTACACCTTC	CASKRGPTANYGYTF
TRBV5-4	.	TRBJ2-5	.	13	TGTGCCAGCAGCTTGGAAGAGGGTTGGGCCCAGTACTTC	CASSLEEGWAQYF
TRBV6-4	TRBD1	TRBJ2-3	.	14	TGTGCCAGCAGTGAACAGGGGCTCACAGATACGCAGTATTTT	CASSEQGLTDTQYF
TRBV5-1	TRBD1	TRBJ2-3	.	18	TGCGCCAGCAGCTTGGGTCGGAGGGACAGGAGGTACACAGATACGCAGTATTTT	CASSLGRRDRRYTDTQYF
TRBV5-1	.	TRBJ2-3	once	14	TGCGCCAGCAGCTTGGATCCGCAGTCAGATACGCAGTATTTT	CASSLDPQSDTQYF
TRBV11-2	.	TRBJ1-2	.	14	TGTGCCAGCAGCTTAGGACTTTCTCTCTATGGCTACACCTTC	CASSLGLSLYGYTF
TRBV7-8	.	TRBJ2-7	.	13	TGTGCCAGCCATCCGGCAGGGGACTACGAGCAGTACTTC	CASHPAGDYEQYF
TRBV19	.	TRBJ2-3	.	15	TGTGCCAGTAGTAATAACGAATTGAGGCGAGATACGCAGTATTTT	CASSNNELRRDTQYF
TRBV5-4	TRBD2	TRBJ2-7	.	17	TGTGCCAGCAGCCGGGGGACTAGCGGGTACAGCTCCTACGAGCAGTACTTC	CASSRGTSGYSSYEQYF